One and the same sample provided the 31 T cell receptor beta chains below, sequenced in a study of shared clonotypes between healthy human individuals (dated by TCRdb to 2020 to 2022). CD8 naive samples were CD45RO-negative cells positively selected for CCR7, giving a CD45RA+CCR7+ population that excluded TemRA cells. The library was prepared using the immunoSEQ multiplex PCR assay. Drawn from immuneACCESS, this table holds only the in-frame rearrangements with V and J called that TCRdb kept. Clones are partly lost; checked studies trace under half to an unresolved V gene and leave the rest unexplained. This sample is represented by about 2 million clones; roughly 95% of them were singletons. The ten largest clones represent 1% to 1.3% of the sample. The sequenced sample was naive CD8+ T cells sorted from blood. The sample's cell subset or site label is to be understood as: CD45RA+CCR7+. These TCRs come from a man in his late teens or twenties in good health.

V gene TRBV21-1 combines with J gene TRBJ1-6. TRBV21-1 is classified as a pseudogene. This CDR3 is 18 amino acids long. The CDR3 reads CASSPISGDRDYNSPLHF. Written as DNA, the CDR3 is TGTGCCAGCAGCCCCATCTCGGGAGACAGAGACTATAATTCACCCCTCCACTTT.

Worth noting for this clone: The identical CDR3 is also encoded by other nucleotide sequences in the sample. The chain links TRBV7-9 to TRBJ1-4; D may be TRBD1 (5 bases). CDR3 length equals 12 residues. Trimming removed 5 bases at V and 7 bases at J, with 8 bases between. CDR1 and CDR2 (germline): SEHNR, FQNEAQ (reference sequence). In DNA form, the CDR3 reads TGTGCCAGCAGCCGTGGGGGTGAAAAACTGTTTTTT. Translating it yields CASSRGGEKLFF.

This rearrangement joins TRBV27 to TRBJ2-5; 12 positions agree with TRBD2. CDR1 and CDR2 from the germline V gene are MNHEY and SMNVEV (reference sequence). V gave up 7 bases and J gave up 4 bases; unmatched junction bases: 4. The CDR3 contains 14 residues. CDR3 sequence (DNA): TGTGCCAGCAACCCGGGACTAGCGGGAGAGACCCAGTACTTC. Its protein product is CASNPGLAGETQYF.

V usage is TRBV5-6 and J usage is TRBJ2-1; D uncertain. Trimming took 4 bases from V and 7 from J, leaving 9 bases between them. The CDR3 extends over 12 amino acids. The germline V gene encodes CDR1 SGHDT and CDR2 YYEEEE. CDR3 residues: CASSEDWNEQFF. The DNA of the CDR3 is TGTGCCAGCAGCGAGGATTGGAATGAGCAGTTCTTC.

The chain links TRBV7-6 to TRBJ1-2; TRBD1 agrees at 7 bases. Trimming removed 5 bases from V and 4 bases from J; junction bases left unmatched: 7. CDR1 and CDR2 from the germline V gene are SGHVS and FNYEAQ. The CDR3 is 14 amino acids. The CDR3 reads CASSPGGYLYGYTF. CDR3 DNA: TGTGCCAGCAGCCCAGGGGGGTACCTCTATGGCTACACCTTC.

The CDR3 region is CASSFGDTPGYGYTF. The CDR3 DNA reads TGTGCCAGCAGCTTCGGGGACACCCCTGGCTATGGCTACACCTTC. This chain connects TRBV7-9 to TRBJ1-2, with a weak D call TRBD1 (6 bases). This CDR3 has 15 amino acids. Trimming left V 3 bases short and J 4 bases short, with 15 bases between. CDR1 is SEHNR, CDR2 FQNEAQ, per germline (reference sequence). The variable domain in full, with the rest retrieved from reference TRBV7-9 and TRBJ1-2, is DTGVSQNPRHKITKRGQNVTFRCDPISEHNRLYWYRQTLGQGPEFLTYFQNEAQLEKSRLLSDRFSAERPKGSFSTLEIQRTEQGDSAMYLCASSFGDTPGYGYTFGSGTRLTVV.

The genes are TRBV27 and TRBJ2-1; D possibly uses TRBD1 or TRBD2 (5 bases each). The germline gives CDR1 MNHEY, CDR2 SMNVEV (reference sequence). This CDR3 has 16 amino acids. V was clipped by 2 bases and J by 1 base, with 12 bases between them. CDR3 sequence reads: CASSLLGTASYNEQFF. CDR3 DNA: TGTGCCAGCAGTTTACTCGGGACGGCTTCCTACAATGAGCAGTTCTTC.

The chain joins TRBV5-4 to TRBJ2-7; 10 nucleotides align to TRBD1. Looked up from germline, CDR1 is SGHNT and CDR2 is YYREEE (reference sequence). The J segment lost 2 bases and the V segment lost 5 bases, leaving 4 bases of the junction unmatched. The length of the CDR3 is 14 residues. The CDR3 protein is CASSRQGAAYEQYF. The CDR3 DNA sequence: TGTGCCAGCAGTCGACAGGGGGCGGCCTACGAGCAGTACTTC.

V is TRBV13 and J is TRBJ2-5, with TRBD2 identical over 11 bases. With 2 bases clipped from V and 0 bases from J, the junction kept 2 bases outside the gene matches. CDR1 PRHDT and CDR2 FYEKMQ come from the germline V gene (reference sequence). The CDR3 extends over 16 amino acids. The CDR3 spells CASSLRTSGYQETQYF. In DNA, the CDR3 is TGTGCCAGCAGCTTAAGGACTAGCGGGTACCAAGAGACCCAGTACTTC.

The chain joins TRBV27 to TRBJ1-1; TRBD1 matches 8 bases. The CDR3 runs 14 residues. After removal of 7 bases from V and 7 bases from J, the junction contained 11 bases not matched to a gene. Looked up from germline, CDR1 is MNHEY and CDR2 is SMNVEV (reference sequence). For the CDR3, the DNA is TGTGCCAGCATCGGACAGGGCTGTAAGGATGAAGCTTTCTTT. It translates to CASIGQGCKDEAFF.

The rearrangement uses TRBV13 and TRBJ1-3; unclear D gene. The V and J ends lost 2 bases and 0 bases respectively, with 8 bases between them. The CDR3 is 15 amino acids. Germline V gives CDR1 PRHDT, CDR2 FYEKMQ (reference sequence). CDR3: CASSLNGPSGNTIYF. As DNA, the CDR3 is TGTGCCAGCAGCTTAAACGGCCCCTCTGGAAACACCATATATTTT.

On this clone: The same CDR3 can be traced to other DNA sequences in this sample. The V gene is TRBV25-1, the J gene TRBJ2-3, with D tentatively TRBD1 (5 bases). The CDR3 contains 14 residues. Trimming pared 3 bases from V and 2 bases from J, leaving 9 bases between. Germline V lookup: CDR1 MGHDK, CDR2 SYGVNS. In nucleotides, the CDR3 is TGTGCCAGCAGTGAGTACAGGATCACAGATACGCAGTATTTT. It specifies CASSEYRITDTQYF. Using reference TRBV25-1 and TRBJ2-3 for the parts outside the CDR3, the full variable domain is EADIYQTPRYLVIGTGKKITLECSQTMGHDKMYWYQQDPGMELHLIHYSYGVNSTEKGDLSSESTVSRIRTEHFPLTLESARPSHTSQYLCASSEYRITDTQYFGPGTRLTVL.

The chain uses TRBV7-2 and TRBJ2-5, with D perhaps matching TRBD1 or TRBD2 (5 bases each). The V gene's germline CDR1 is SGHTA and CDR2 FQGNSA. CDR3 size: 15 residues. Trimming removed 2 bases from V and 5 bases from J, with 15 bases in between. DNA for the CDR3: TGTGCCAGCAGCTTAATAGGGGACCTTTATGAGACCCAGTACTTC. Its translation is CASSLIGDLYETQYF.

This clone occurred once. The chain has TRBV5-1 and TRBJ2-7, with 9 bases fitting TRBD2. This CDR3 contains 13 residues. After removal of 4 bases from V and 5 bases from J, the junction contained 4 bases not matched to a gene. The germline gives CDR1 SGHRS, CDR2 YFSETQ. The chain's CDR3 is CASSGTSYHEQYF. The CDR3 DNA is TGCGCCAGCAGCGGGACTAGCTATCACGAGCAGTACTTC.

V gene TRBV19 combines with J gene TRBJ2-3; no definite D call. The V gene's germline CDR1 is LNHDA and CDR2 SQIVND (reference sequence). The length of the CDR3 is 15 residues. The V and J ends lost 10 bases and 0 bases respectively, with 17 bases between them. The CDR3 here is CATASPFSSTDTQYF. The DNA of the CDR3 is TGTGCCACCGCCTCTCCGTTTTCTAGCACAGATACGCAGTATTTT. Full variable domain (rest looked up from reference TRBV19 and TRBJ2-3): DGGITQSPKYLFRKEGQNVTLSCEQNLNHDAMYWYRQDPGQGLRLIYYSQIVNDFQKGDIAEGYSVSREKKESFPLTVTSAQKNPTAFYLCATASPFSSTDTQYFGPGTRLTVL.

The DNA of the CDR3 is TGTGCCAGCAATTCCGGGACAGGGAATGGCTACACCTTC. Amino acids: CASNSGTGNGYTF. The chain uses TRBV6-5 and TRBJ1-2; TRBD1 matches at 9 bases. Germline CDR1 reads MNHEY; CDR2 reads SVGAGI. The ends lost 7 bases at V and 6 bases at J; junction bases unmatched: 6. CDR3 length: 13 amino acids.

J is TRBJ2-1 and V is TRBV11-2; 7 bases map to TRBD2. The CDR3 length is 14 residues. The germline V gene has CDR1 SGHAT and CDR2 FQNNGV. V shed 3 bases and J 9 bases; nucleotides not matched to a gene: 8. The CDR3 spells CASSFSSGGGEQFF. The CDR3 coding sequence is TGTGCCAGCAGCTTTTCTAGCGGTGGGGGTGAGCAGTTCTTC.

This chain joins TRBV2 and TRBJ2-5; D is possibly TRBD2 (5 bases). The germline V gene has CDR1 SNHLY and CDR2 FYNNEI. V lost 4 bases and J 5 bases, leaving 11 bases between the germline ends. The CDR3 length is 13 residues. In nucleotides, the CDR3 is TGTGCCAGCAGTGTTGAGGGTTGGGAGACCCAGTACTTC. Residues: CASSVEGWETQYF.

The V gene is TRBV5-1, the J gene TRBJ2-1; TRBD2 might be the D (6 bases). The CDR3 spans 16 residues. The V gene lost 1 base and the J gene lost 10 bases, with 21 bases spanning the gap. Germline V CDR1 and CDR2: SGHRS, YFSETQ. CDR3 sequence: CASSLLGLGGSGEQFF. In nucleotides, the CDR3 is TGCGCCAGCAGCTTGTTGGGTTTGGGGGGATCGGGCGAGCAGTTCTTC.

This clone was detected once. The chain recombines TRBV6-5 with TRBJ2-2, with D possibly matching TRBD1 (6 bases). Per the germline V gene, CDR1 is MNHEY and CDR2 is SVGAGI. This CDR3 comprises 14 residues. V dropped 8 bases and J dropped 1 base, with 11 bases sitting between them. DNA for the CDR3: TGTGCCAGCGGGGACAACTTGAACACCGGGGAGCTGTTTTTT. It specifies CASGDNLNTGELFF.

CDR3 in DNA: TGTGCCATCAGTGAGTCGAGGGGTGAGGGTTTGGGAAAGACCCAGTACTTC. This gives the protein CAISESRGEGLGKTQYF. The rearrangement uses TRBV10-3 and TRBJ2-5; D may match TRBD1 or TRBD2 (5 bases each). The CDR3 totals 17 residues. V was shortened by 0 bases and J by 6 bases, with 20 bases between the two germline ends. Germline lookup yields CDR1 ENHRY and CDR2 SYGVKD.

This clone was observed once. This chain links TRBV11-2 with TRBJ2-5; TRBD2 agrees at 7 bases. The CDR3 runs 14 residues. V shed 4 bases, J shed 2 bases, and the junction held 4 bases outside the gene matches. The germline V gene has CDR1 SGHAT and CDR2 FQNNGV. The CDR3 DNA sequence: TGTGCCAGCAGCTACCTAGCGGAACAAGAGACCCAGTACTTC. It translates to CASSYLAEQETQYF.

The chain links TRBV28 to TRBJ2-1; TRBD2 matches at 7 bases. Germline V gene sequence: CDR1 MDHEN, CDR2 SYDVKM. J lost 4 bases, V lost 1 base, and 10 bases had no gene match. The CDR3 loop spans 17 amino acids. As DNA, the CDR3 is TGTGCCAGCAGTTTATTCGAGGGAGGGGAGGAGTACAATGAGCAGTTCTTC. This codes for CASSLFEGGEEYNEQFF.

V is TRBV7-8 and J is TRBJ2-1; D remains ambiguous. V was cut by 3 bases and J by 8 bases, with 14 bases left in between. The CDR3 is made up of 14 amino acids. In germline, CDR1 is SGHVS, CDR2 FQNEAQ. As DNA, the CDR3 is TGTGCCAGCAGCTTTGGGGATACGAAGGATGAGCAGTTCTTC. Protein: CASSFGDTKDEQFF.

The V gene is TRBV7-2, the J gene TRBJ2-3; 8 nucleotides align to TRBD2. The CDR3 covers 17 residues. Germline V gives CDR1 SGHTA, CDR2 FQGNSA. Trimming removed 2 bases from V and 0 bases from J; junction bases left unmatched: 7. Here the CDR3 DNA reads TGTGCCAGCAGCTTACTCAAACTAGCGGAAAGCACAGATACGCAGTATTTT. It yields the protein CASSLLKLAESTDTQYF.

The CDR3, as DNA: TGTGCCAGCAGTTTGCCTGGAGCTGGGGGTGGAGGGGAGCAGTACTTC. The encoded protein is CASSLPGAGGGGEQYF. The chain uses TRBV28 and TRBJ2-7, with D tentatively TRBD2 (6 bases). Trimming took 3 bases from V and 7 from J, leaving 22 bases between them. The V gene's germline CDR1 is MDHEN and CDR2 SYDVKM. The CDR3 consists of 16 residues.

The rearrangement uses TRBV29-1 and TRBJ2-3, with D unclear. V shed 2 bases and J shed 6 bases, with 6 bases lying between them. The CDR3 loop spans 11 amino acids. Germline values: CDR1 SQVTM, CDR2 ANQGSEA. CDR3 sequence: CSVEFADTQYF. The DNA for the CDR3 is TGCAGCGTTGAATTTGCGGATACGCAGTATTTT.

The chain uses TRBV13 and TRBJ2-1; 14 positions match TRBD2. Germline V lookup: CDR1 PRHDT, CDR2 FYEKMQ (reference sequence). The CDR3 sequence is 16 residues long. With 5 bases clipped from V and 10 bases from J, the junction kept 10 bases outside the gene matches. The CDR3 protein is CASSPSPGLAGGEQFF. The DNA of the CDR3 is TGTGCCAGCAGCCCCTCACCCGGACTAGCGGGAGGCGAGCAGTTCTTC.

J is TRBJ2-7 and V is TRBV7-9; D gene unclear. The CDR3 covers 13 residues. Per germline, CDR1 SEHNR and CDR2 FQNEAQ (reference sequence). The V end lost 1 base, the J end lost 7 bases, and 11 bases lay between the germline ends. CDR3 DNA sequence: TGTGCCAGCAGCTTAGTTTCGTTTCCGGAGCAGTACTTC. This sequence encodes CASSLVSFPEQYF.

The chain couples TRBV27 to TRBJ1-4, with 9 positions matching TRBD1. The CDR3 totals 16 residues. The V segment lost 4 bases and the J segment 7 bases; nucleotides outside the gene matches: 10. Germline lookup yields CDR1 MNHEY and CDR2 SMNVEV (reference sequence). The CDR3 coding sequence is TGTGCCAGCAGTTCTCCGGGACAGGGTGGTATTGAAAAACTGTTTTTT. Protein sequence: CASSSPGQGGIEKLFF.

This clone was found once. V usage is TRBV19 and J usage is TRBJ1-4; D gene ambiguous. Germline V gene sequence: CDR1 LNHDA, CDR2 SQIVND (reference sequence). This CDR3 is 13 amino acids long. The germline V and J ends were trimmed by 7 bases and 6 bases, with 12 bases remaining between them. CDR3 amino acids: CASTDSEDEKLFF. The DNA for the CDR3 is TGTGCCAGTACCGATTCGGAGGATGAAAAACTGTTTTTT.